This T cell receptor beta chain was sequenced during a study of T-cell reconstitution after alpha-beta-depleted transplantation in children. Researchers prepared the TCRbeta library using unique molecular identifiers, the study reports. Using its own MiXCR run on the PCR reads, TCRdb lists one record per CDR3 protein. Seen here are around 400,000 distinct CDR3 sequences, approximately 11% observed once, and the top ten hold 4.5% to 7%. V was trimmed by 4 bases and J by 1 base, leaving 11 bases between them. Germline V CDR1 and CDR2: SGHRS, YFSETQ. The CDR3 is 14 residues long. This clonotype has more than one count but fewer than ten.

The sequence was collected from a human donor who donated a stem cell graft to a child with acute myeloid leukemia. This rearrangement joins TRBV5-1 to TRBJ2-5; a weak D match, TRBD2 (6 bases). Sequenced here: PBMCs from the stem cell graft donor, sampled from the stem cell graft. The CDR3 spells CASSATRGQETQYF. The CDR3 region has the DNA TGCGCCAGCAGCGCGACTAGGGGCCAAGAGACCCAGTACTTC.